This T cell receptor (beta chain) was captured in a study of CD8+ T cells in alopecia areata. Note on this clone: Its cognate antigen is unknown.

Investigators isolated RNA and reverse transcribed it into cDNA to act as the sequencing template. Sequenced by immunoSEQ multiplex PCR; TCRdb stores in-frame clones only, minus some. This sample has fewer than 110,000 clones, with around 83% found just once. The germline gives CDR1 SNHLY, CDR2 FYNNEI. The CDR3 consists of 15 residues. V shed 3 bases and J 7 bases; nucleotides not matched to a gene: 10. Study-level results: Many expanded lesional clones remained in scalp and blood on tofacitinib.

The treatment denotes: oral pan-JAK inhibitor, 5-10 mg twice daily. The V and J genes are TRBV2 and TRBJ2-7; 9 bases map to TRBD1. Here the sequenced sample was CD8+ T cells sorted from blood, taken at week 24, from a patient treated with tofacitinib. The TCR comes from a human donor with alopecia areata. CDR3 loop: CASSDLGTGYVEQYF. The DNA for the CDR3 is TGTGCCAGCAGTGACCTTGGGACAGGGTACGTGGAGCAGTACTTC.